This passage covers 16 T cell receptor beta chains from one sample sequenced in a study of T-cell reconstitution after alpha-beta-depleted transplantation in children. Unique molecular identifiers were used in preparing the TCRbeta library. TCRdb reprocessed the PCR reads via MiXCR and lists one record per CDR3 protein. The sample contains roughly 300,000 distinct CDR3 sequences, 9.5% to 10% of which appear only once. This material consisted of PBMCs from the stem cell graft donor, taken from the stem cell graft. The receptors originated from a human donor who donated a stem cell graft to a child with SCID.

This clonotype was detected ten times or more. V and J are TRBV5-1 and TRBJ2-2; D assignment may be TRBD1 or TRBD2 (5 bases each). The CDR3 has 15 residues. Germline lookup yields CDR1 SGHRS and CDR2 YFSETQ. Trimming shortened V by 4 bases and J by 0 bases, and 10 bases separated the two germline ends. The CDR3 nucleotides are TGCGCCAGCAGCCCCGGGACGGCGAACACCGGGGAGCTGTTTTTT. It codes for CASSPGTANTGELFF.

Only a few counts were recorded for this clonotype. The chain joins TRBV7-6 to TRBJ2-3; maybe TRBD1 (5 bases). Germline V gives CDR1 SGHVS, CDR2 FNYEAQ. Trimming removed 5 bases at V and 2 bases at J, with 11 bases between. The CDR3 extends over 14 amino acids. CDR3 sequence reads: CASSPQGDTDTQYF. The CDR3, as DNA: TGTGCCAGCAGCCCCCAGGGTGACACAGATACGCAGTATTTT. Variable domain in full (rest from reference TRBV7-6 and TRBJ2-3): GAGVSQSPRYKVTKRGQDVALRCDPISGHVSLYWYRQALGQGPEFLTYFNYEAQQDKSGLPNDRFSAERPEGSISTLTIQRTEQRDSAMYRCASSPQGDTDTQYFGPGTRLTVL.

This clonotype has just a few counts. The rearrangement links TRBV5-8 to TRBJ1-3; D not resolved. CDR1 is SGHTS and CDR2 is YDEGEE in the germline V gene. Trimming took 3 bases from V and 5 from J, leaving 15 bases between them. There are 15 residues in the CDR3. CDR3 sequence: CASSSRRGWRNTIYF. The CDR3 nucleotides read TGTGCCAGCAGCTCCCGCCGTGGGTGGAGAAACACCATATATTTT.

The chain has TRBV7-8 and TRBJ2-1, with 7 bases aligning to TRBD1. The trim removed 7 bases at V and 3 bases at J, leaving 12 bases unmatched. CDR3 size: 16 residues. The V gene's germline CDR1 is SGHVS and CDR2 FQNEAQ. CDR3 in amino acids: CASTGKTGTDYNEQFF. The CDR3, as DNA: TGTGCCAGCACCGGTAAAACCGGGACAGACTACAATGAGCAGTTCTTC.

The CDR3 sequence: CASSPTLAGVRETQYF. CDR3 DNA: TGTGCCAGCAGTCCGACACTAGCGGGGGTCAGAGAGACCCAGTACTTC. V is TRBV27 and J is TRBJ2-5, with 11 bases identical to TRBD2. The V gene end was trimmed by 5 bases and the J gene end by 4 bases; junction bases not matched to a gene: 9. There are 16 residues in the CDR3. Germline assignment: CDR1 MNHEY and CDR2 SMNVEV (reference sequence).

This clonotype was detected only a few times. The chain carries TRBV12-3 or TRBV12-4 and TRBJ1-4; tentatively, D is TRBD1 (5 bases). This CDR3 is 13 amino acids long. Trimming stripped 6 bases from V and 8 bases from J, with 13 bases between. CDR3 in DNA: TGTGCCAGCAGCCCCCCCTGGGGGGAAAAACTGTTTTTT. The encoded protein is CASSPPWGEKLFF.

This chain uses TRBV25-1 with TRBJ1-5; 9 bases fit TRBD1. The germline V gene encodes CDR1 MGHDK and CDR2 SYGVNS. This CDR3 has 16 residues. Losses at the gene ends were 1 base for V and 6 bases for J; bases not matched to a gene: 7. As DNA, the CDR3 is TGTGCCAGCAGTGAATCGGACAGGGGATTGGGTCAGCCCCAGCATTTT. Amino acid sequence: CASSESDRGLGQPQHF. Full variable domain (outside the CDR3, taken from reference TRBV25-1 and TRBJ1-5): EADIYQTPRYLVIGTGKKITLECSQTMGHDKMYWYQQDPGMELHLIHYSYGVNSTEKGDLSSESTVSRIRTEHFPLTLESARPSHTSQYLCASSESDRGLGQPQHFGDGTRLSIL.

The J gene is TRBJ1-2, the V gene TRBV7-9; D unresolved. This CDR3 contains 14 residues. Germline-derived CDR1 and CDR2 are SEHNR and FQNEAQ (reference sequence). Trimming left V 4 bases short and J 8 bases short, with 17 bases between. CDR3 DNA: TGTGCCAGCAGCTATCCTATGGCAGTCCTAGGCTACACCTTC. Its protein is CASSYPMAVLGYTF.

V gene TRBV10-3 combines with J gene TRBJ1-3, with D unclear. V lost 10 bases, J lost 0 bases, and 16 bases lay in between. This CDR3 is built from 15 residues. Germline V lookup: CDR1 ENHRY, CDR2 SYGVKD. This CDR3 is CANRQQYLSGNTIYF. The CDR3, as DNA: TGTGCCAACAGACAACAGTACCTCTCTGGAAACACCATATATTTT.

This clonotype was counted ten times or more. The CDR3, as DNA: TGCAGTGCTAGAGATGGGGACATCTCCTACAATGAGCAGTTCTTC. Amino acid sequence: CSARDGDISYNEQFF. The chain joins TRBV20-1 to TRBJ2-1; D possibly corresponds to TRBD1 (6 bases). The CDR3 runs to 15 residues. V lost 0 bases and J lost 0, with 9 bases in between. Germline V gene sequence: CDR1 DFQATT, CDR2 SNEGSKA (reference sequence).

This clonotype was counted at least ten times. This sequence joins TRBV6-5 and TRBJ2-1, with TRBD2 identical over 10 bases. V lost 4 bases to trimming and J lost 6 bases; unmatched junction nucleotides: 9. Per germline, CDR1 MNHEY and CDR2 SVGAGI. This CDR3 region has 16 residues. This CDR3 is CASSSRSGGGANEQFF. CDR3 nucleotides: TGTGCCAGCAGTTCCAGAAGCGGGGGGGGTGCCAATGAGCAGTTCTTC.

The rearrangement uses TRBV5-4 and TRBJ2-4; no reliable D call. Trimming pared 1 base from V and 9 bases from J, leaving 11 bases between. Germline loops: CDR1 SGHNT, CDR2 YYREEE (reference sequence). The CDR3 has 13 residues. The CDR3 here is CASSLRSSAIQYF. CDR3 sequence (DNA): TGTGCCAGCAGCTTGAGGTCGTCAGCCATTCAGTACTTC.

This clonotype was observed a few times. J is TRBJ1-5 and V is TRBV12-3 or TRBV12-4, with a tentative D call TRBD1 (5 bases). The length of the CDR3 is 15 residues. The V end was cut by 4 bases, the J end by 6 bases, with 16 bases between. DNA for the CDR3: TGTGCCAGCAGTTCGATCGGGGAAAGGGGTCAGCCCCAGCATTTT. This gives the protein CASSSIGERGQPQHF.

Many counts were recorded for this clonotype. V is TRBV24-1 and J is TRBJ1-2; 7 bases line up with TRBD1. CDR3 length: 16 amino acids. The V and J ends lost 2 bases and 8 bases, in that order; junction bases with no gene match: 13. Germline lookup yields CDR1 KGHDR and CDR2 SFDVKD. The CDR3: CATSDSTSDRAEGYTF. For the CDR3, the DNA is TGTGCCACCAGTGATTCTACCTCCGACAGGGCCGAAGGCTACACCTTC.

This clonotype was observed a handful of times. The V call is TRBV20-1, the J call TRBJ1-6; TRBD1 might be the D (5 bases). Trimming removed 3 bases from V and 5 bases from J, with 14 bases in between. Germline V gene sequence: CDR1 DFQATT, CDR2 SNEGSKA (reference sequence). The CDR3 loop spans 15 amino acids. The CDR3 here is CSASKGVGDNSPLHF. CDR3 sequence (DNA): TGCAGTGCTAGTAAAGGGGTGGGAGATAATTCACCCCTCCACTTT.

This clonotype was observed at least ten times. The chain couples TRBV20-1 to TRBJ1-5; D perhaps matches TRBD1 (5 bases). The CDR3 runs to 15 residues. Trimming left V 4 bases short and J 7 bases short, with 20 bases between. CDR1 DFQATT and CDR2 SNEGSKA come from the germline V gene (reference sequence). The CDR3, as DNA: TGCAGTGCTACCACAGGTGGGGCCGGGGAACAGCCCCAGCATTTT. It is translated as CSATTGGAGEQPQHF.